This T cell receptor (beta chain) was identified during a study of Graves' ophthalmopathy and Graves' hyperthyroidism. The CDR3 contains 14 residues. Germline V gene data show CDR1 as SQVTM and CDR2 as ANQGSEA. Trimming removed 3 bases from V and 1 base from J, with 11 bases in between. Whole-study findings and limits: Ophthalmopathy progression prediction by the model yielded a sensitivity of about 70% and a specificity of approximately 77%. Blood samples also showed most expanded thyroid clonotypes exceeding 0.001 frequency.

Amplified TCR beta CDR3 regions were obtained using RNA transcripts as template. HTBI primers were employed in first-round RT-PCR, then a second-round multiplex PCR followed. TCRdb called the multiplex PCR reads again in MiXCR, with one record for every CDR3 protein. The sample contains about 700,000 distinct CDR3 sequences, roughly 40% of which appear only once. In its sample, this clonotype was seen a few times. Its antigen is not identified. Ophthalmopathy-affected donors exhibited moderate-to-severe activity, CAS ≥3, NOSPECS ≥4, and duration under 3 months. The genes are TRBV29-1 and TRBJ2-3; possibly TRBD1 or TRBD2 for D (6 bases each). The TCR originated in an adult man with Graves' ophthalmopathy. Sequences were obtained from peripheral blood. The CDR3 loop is CSVEGGFGTDTQYF. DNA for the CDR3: TGCAGCGTTGAGGGGGGCTTCGGCACAGATACGCAGTATTTT.